What follows is one T cell receptor beta chain and its context. What it recognizes is unknown. The sample is drawn from a study of shared clonotypes between healthy human individuals. Across the whole study: A couple of women and a few men aged 18 to 49 served as donors.

The CDR3 consists of 12 residues. Looked up from germline, CDR1 is SGHDT and CDR2 is YYEEEE. Trimming left V 2 bases short and J 6 bases short, with 6 bases between. The repertoire was sequenced with immunoSEQ multiplex PCR; TCRdb's copy has only in-frame clones and lacks some. This sample has about 380,000 clones, with about 96% found just once. Findings of the study overall: Clonotypes shared by all four donors outscored non-shared clonotypes in generation probability. Sampling covered blood only; tissue repertoires likely differ. Rarefaction indicated that sorted-subset sequencing remained incomplete although depth was large.

Sequences were obtained from memory CD8+ T cells sorted from blood. This sample's subset: CD45RO+ cells pooled with CCR7-negative TemRA cells. The clonotype comes from a man between 25 and 39 years old in good health. V and J are TRBV5-6 and TRBJ1-5; D is unresolved. The CDR3 reads CASSLGTQPQHF. CDR3 in DNA: TGTGCCAGCAGCTTAGGAACTCAGCCCCAGCATTTT.